A single sample gave rise to the 7 T cell receptor beta chains below, sequenced in a study of Ad26.COV2.S vaccination and SARS-CoV-2 variants. The treatment is: approximately 18 received Ad26.COV2.S at low or high dose, single or two shots; 5 received placebo; per-sample allocation not given. Specimen acquisition occurred on day 63 following the initial vaccine or placebo injection. Produced via immunoSEQ multiplex PCR; TCRdb's table is partial and in-frame only. The sample shows 400,000 or so clones, about 85% of them seen only once. The sample consisted of peripheral blood, taken in a trial of Ad26.COV2.S vaccine versus placebo. These receptors were obtained from a person aged 18-65 years who received the Ad26.COV2.S COVID-19 vaccine or a placebo.

V is TRBV7-9 and J is TRBJ2-5; maybe TRBD2 (6 bases). CDR3 length: 14 amino acids. V lost 2 bases and J 10 bases, leaving 17 bases between the germline ends. CDR1 SEHNR and CDR2 FQNEAQ come from the germline V gene (reference sequence). CDR3 sequence: CASSLSDGGTGQYF. CDR3 nucleotides: TGTGCCAGCAGCTTATCGGACGGCGGGACCGGCCAGTACTTC.

V usage is TRBV12-3 or TRBV12-4 and J usage is TRBJ2-7, with D uncertain. This CDR3 has 12 residues. The V gene lost 6 bases and the J gene lost 2 bases, with 8 bases spanning the gap. As DNA, the CDR3 is TGTGCCAGCAGCCGTCTGACCTACGAGCAGTACTTC. Its protein product is CASSRLTYEQYF.

J is TRBJ2-5 and V is TRBV7-8, with D possibly TRBD1 on 6 matching bases. Germline V lookup: CDR1 SGHVS, CDR2 FQNEAQ. V was clipped by 0 bases and J by 3 bases, with 14 bases between them. The CDR3 contains 16 residues. DNA for the CDR3: TGTGCCAGCAGCTTAGCGGCAACAGGGATTAAAGAGACCCAGTACTTC. Translated: CASSLAATGIKETQYF.

The chain carries TRBV13 and TRBJ1-2; TRBD1 might be the D (6 bases). The CDR3 loop spans 14 amino acids. V was cut by 4 bases and J by 10 bases, with 19 bases left in between. Per the germline V gene, CDR1 is PRHDT and CDR2 is FYEKMQ (reference sequence). The CDR3 spells CASSSRLQGTFYTF. In DNA form, the CDR3 reads TGTGCCAGCAGCTCGAGGCTCCAGGGGACTTTCTACACCTTC.

This sequence joins TRBV7-9 and TRBJ2-3; 7 bases map to TRBD2. The CDR3 runs to 16 residues. V lost 1 base to trimming and J lost 2 bases; unmatched junction nucleotides: 6. Germline CDR1 and CDR2: SEHNR and FQNEAQ (reference sequence). CDR3 amino acids: CASSLGTRTFTDTQYF. The CDR3 DNA sequence: TGTGCCAGCAGCTTAGGGACTAGAACCTTCACAGATACGCAGTATTTT. The complete variable domain, with remaining parts taken from reference TRBV7-9 and TRBJ2-3, reads DTGVSQNPRHKITKRGQNVTFRCDPISEHNRLYWYRQTLGQGPEFLTYFQNEAQLEKSRLLSDRFSAERPKGSFSTLEIQRTEQGDSAMYLCASSLGTRTFTDTQYFGPGTRLTVL.

The gene calls are TRBV19 and TRBJ1-2; D is possibly TRBD1 (6 bases). This CDR3 has 16 amino acids. Trimming took off 10 bases at V and 4 bases at J, with 25 bases between the two ends. Per the germline V gene, CDR1 is LNHDA and CDR2 is SQIVND (reference sequence). This chain's CDR3 is CATLPSGTLKTYGYTF. CDR3 DNA: TGTGCCACTCTACCCTCCGGGACACTAAAAACCTATGGCTACACCTTC.

Of note for this clone: Other DNA sequences in this specimen translate into the identical CDR3. The gene calls are TRBV12-3 or TRBV12-4 and TRBJ1-2; unclear D gene. Between the trimmed V and J ends, which lost 2 bases and 0 bases, there was a span of 4 bases. CDR3 length equals 13 residues. This CDR3 reads CASSLQANYGYTF. CDR3 nucleotide sequence: TGTGCCAGCAGTTTACAGGCTAACTATGGCTACACCTTC.